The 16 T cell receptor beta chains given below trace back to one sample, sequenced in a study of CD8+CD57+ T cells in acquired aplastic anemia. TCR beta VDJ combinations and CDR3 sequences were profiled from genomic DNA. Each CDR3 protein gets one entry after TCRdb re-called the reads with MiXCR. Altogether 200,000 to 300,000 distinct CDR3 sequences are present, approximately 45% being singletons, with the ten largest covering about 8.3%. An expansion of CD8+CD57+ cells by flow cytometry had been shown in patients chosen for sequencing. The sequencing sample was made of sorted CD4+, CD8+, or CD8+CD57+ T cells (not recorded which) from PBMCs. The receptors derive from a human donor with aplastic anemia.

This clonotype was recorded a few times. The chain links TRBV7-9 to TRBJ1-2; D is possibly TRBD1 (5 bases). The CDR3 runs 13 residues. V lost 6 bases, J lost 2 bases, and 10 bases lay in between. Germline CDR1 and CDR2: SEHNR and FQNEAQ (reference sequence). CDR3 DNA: TGTGCCAGCAGTGAATACAGGAACTATGGCTACACCTTC. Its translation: CASSEYRNYGYTF. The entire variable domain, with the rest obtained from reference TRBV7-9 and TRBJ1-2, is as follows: DTGVSQNPRHKITKRGQNVTFRCDPISEHNRLYWYRQTLGQGPEFLTYFQNEAQLEKSRLLSDRFSAERPKGSFSTLEIQRTEQGDSAMYLCASSEYRNYGYTFGSGTRLTVV.

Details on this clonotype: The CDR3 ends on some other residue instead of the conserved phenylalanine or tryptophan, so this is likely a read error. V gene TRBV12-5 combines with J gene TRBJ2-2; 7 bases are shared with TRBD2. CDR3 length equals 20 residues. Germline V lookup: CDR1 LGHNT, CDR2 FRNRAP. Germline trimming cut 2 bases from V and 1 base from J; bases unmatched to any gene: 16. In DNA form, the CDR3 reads TGTGCTAGTGGTTTGAGCTTGAGTAGCGGGTCCCTAAAGAACACCGGGGAGCTGTTTTCT. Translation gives CASGLSLSSGSLKNTGELFS.

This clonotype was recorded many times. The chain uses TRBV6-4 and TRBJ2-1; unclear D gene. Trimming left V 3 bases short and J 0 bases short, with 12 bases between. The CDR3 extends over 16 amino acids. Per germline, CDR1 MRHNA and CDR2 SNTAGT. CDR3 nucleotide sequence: TGTGCCAGCAGTGAAAGTTTTGAGGACTCCTACAATGAGCAGTTCTTC. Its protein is CASSESFEDSYNEQFF.

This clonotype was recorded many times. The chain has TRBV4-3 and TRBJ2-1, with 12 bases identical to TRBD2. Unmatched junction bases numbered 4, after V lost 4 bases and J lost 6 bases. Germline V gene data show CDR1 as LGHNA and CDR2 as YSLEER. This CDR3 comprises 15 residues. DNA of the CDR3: TGCGCCAGCAGCCCTCTAGCGGGGGGGCGCAATGAGCAGTTCTTC. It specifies CASSPLAGGRNEQFF.

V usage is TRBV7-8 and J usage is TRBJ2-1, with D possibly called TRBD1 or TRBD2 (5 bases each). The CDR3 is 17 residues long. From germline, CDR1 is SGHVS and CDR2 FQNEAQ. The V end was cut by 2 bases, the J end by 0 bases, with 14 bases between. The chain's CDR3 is CASSLPKGTASYNEQFF. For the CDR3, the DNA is TGTGCCAGCAGCTTACCTAAGGGGACGGCCTCCTACAATGAGCAGTTCTTC.

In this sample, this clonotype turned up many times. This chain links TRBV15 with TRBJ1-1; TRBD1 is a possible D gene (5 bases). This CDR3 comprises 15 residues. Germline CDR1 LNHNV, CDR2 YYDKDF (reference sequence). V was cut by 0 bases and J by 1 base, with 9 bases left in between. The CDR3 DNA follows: TGTGCCACCAGCAGAGACCCGGGGACGAACACTGAAGCTTTCTTT. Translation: CATSRDPGTNTEAFF.

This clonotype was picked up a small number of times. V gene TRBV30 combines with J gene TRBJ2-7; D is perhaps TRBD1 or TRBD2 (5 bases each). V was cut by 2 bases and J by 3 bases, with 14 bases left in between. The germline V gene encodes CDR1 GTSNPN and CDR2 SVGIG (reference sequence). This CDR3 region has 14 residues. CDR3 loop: CAWSWGEGIYEQYF. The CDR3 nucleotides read TGTGCCTGGAGTTGGGGAGAGGGGATCTACGAGCAGTACTTC.

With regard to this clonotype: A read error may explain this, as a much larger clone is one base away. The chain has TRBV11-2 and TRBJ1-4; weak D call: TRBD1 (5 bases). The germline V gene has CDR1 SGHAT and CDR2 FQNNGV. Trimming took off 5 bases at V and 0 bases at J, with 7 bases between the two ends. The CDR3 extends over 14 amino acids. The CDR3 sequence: CASSRDATNEKLFF. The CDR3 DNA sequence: TGTGCCAGCAGCCGGGACGCAACTAATGAAAAACTGTTTTTT.

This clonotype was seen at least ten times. CDR3 region: CSARSRESYNEQFF. The CDR3 DNA follows: TGCAGTGCTAGATCCAGGGAAAGTTACAATGAGCAGTTCTTC. This chain joins TRBV20-1 and TRBJ2-1; D may be TRBD1 (5 bases). Between the trimmed V and J ends, which lost 2 bases and 4 bases, there was a span of 12 bases. Germline assignment: CDR1 DFQATT and CDR2 SNEGSKA (reference sequence). The CDR3 consists of 14 residues.

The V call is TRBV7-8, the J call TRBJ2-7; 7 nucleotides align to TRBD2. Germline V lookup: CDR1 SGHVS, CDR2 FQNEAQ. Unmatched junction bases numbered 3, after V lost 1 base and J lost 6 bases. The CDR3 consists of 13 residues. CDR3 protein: CASSLVLAGEQYF. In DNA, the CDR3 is TGTGCCAGCAGCTTAGTATTAGCGGGCGAGCAGTACTTC. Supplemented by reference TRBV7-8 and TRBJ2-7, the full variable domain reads GAGVSQSPRYKVAKRGQDVALRCDPISGHVSLFWYQQALGQGPEFLTYFQNEAQLDKSGLPSDRFFAERPEGSVSTLKIQRTQQEDSAVYLCASSLVLAGEQYFGPGTRLTVT.

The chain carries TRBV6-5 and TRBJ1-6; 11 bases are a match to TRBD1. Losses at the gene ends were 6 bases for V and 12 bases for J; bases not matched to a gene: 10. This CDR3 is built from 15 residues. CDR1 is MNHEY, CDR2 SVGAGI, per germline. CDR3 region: CASSLGQGVRKPLHF. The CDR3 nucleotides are TGTGCCAGCAGCCTGGGACAGGGGGTCCGTAAACCCCTCCACTTT.

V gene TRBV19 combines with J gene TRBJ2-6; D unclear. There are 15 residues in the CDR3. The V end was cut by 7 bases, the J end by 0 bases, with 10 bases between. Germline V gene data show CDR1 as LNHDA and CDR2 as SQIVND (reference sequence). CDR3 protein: CASISMGSGANVLTF. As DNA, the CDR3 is TGTGCCAGTATTAGCATGGGCTCTGGGGCCAACGTCCTGACTTTC.

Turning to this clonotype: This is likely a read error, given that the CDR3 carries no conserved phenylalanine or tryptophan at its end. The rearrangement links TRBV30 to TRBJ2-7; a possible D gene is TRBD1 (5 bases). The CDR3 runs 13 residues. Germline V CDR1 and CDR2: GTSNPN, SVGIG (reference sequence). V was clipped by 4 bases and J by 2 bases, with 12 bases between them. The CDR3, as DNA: TGTGCCTGGATACAGGCGACAACCTACGAGCAGTACCTC. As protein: CAWIQATTYEQYL.

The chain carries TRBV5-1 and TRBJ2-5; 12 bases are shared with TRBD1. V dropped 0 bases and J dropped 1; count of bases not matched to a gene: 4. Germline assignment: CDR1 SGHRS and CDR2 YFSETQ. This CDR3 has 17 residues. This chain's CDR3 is CASSLAGTGGLQETQYF. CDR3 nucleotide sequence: TGCGCCAGCAGCTTGGCCGGGACAGGGGGCCTCCAAGAGACCCAGTACTTC. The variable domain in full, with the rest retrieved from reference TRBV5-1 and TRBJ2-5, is KAGVTQTPRYLIKTRGQQVTLSCSPISGHRSVSWYQQTPGQGLQFLFEYFSETQRNKGNFPGRFSGRQFSNSRSEMNVSTLELGDSALYLCASSLAGTGGLQETQYFGPGTRLLVL.

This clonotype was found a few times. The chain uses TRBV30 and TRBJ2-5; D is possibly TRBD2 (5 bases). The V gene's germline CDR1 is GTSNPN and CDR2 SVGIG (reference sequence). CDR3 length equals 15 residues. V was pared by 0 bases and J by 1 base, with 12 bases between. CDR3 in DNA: TGTGCCTGGAGTGTACAACGGGGTTCCCAAGAGACCCAGTACTTC. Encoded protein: CAWSVQRGSQETQYF.

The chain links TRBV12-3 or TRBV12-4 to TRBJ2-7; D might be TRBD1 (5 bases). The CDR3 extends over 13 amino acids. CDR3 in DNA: TGTGCCATCAGTGAAGGGGTAGCCTACGAGCAGTACGTC. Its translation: CAISEGVAYEQYV.